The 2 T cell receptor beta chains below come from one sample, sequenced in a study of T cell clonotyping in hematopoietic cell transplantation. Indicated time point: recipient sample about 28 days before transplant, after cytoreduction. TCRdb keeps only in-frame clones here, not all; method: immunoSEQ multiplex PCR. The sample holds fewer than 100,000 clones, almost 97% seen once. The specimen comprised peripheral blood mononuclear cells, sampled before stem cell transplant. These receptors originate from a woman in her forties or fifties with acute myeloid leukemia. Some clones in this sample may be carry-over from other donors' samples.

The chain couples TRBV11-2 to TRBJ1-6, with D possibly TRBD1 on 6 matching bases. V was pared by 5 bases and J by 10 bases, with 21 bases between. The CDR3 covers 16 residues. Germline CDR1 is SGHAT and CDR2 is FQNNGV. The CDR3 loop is CASSHRDNHPVSPLHF. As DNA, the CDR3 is TGTGCCAGCAGCCACAGGGACAACCACCCGGTCTCACCCCTCCACTTT.

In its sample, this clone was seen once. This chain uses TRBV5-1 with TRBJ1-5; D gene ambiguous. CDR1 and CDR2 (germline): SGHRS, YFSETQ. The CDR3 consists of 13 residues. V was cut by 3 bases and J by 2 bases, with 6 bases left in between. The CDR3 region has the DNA TGCGCCAGCAGCTATGGCGGCAATCAGCCCCAGCATTTT. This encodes CASSYGGNQPQHF.